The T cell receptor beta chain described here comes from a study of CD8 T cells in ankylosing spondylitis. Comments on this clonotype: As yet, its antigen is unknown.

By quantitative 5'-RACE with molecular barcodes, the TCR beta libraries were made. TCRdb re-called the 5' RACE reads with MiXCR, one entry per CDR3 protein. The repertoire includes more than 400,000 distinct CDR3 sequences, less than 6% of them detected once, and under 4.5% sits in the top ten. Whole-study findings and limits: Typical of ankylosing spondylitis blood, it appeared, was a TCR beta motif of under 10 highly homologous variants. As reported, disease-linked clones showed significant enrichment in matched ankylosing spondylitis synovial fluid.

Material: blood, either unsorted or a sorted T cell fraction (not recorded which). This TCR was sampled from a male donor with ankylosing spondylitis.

In DNA form, the CDR3 reads TGTGCCAGCAGCGTAGACGCGTACGGGCGCGAGCAGTACTTC. This sequence encodes CASSVDAYGREQYF. This sequence joins TRBV9 and TRBJ2-7; D unclear. Trimming left V 0 bases short and J 6 bases short, with 13 bases between. The CDR3 is 14 amino acids. Germline CDR1 SGDLS, CDR2 YYNGEE.